The 24 T cell receptor beta chains reported below all come from one sample, sequenced in a study of beta chain features in type 1 diabetes. Study outcomes and limitations: Moderate yet significant TCRB CDR3 shortening was seen in Type 1 diabetes patients in all four CD4+ subsets.

Their antigen targets remain unknown. Expressed TCRB transcripts got sequenced, as all isolated RNA was reverse transcribed. Libraries were prepared by immunoSEQ multiplex PCR; TCRdb keeps only in-frame clonotypes and omits some of them. The sample consists of 640,000 or so clones, more than 13% of them appearing once. Sequencing was performed on naive CD4+ T cells from blood. These receptors were taken from a man aged 18 to 35 with type 1 diabetes.

This clone was seen a few times. The genes are TRBV19 and TRBJ2-3; D uncertain. Germline values: CDR1 LNHDA, CDR2 SQIVND (reference sequence). There are 13 residues in the CDR3. Trimming removed 5 bases from V and 5 bases from J, with 11 bases in between. The DNA of the CDR3 is TGTGCCAGTAGTGGGTACCGCAAAGATACGCAGTATTTT. Protein product: CASSGYRKDTQYF.

This clone has only a few counts. The V gene is TRBV6-5, the J gene TRBJ2-1, with D perhaps matching TRBD1 or TRBD2 (5 bases each). The CDR3 is made up of 14 amino acids. Trimming took off 6 bases at V and 4 bases at J, with 13 bases between the two ends. CDR1 MNHEY and CDR2 SVGAGI come from the germline V gene. The CDR3 DNA reads TGTGCCAGCAGACGAGGGGAAAAATACAATGAGCAGTTCTTC. Its translation is CASRRGEKYNEQFF.

V usage is TRBV15 and J usage is TRBJ2-1; no clear D. Germline lookup yields CDR1 LNHNV and CDR2 YYDKDF (reference sequence). V was clipped by 0 bases and J by 0 bases, with 9 bases between them. This CDR3 region has 16 residues. The DNA for the CDR3 is TGTGCCACCAGCAGAGAGAAGCCCCCCTCCTACAATGAGCAGTTCTTC. As protein: CATSREKPPSYNEQFF. Combining the CDR3 with reference TRBV15 and TRBJ2-1 gives the whole variable domain DAMVIQNPRYQVTQFGKPVTLSCSQTLNHNVMYWYQQKSSQAPKLLFHYYDKDFNNEADTPDNFQSRRPNTSFCFLDIRSPGLGDTAMYLCATSREKPPSYNEQFFGPGTRLTVL.

This clone was recorded a few times. The chain carries TRBV7-9 and TRBJ2-3, with D possibly being TRBD1 (6 bases). Trimming took 6 bases from V and 0 from J, leaving 10 bases between them. Germline V lookup: CDR1 SEHNR, CDR2 FQNEAQ (reference sequence). This CDR3 has 14 amino acids. CDR3 protein: CASRRTASTDTQYF. The CDR3 nucleotides are TGTGCCAGCAGACGGACAGCAAGCACAGATACGCAGTATTTT.

This clone was observed a handful of times. The V and J genes are TRBV4-2 and TRBJ2-7; TRBD2 is a possible D gene (5 bases). This CDR3 has 17 residues. V was cut by 3 bases and J by 0 bases, with 18 bases left in between. Germline assignment: CDR1 LGHNA and CDR2 YNFKEQ. DNA for the CDR3: TGTGCCAGCAGCCACTTACGTGGACGGAGGAGCTCCTACGAGCAGTACTTC. This translates into CASSHLRGRRSSYEQYF.

The chain has TRBV5-1 and TRBJ2-5; TRBD2 is a possible D gene (5 bases). The CDR3 covers 14 residues. The germline V and J ends were trimmed by 5 bases and 7 bases, with 18 bases remaining between them. The V gene's germline CDR1 is SGHRS and CDR2 YFSETQ. The CDR3 nucleotides are TGCGCCAGCAGTGAAGTGGATACTCGGGGGACCCAGTACTTC. Its translation: CASSEVDTRGTQYF.

Only a few counts were recorded for this clone. The chain carries TRBV2 and TRBJ2-5, with D hard to call. The CDR3 length is 13 residues. Germline values: CDR1 SNHLY, CDR2 FYNNEI. V dropped 1 base and J dropped 7 bases, with 10 bases sitting between them. The CDR3 bases are TGTGCCAGCAGTGAAGAAGAGTTCGGGACCCAGTACTTC. Protein sequence: CASSEEEFGTQYF.

This clone was seen a handful of times. This chain joins TRBV30 and TRBJ1-2; D unresolved. Germline V lookup: CDR1 GTSNPN, CDR2 SVGIG (reference sequence). Trimming cost V 2 bases and J 8 bases, with 18 bases left between them. The CDR3 covers 14 residues. The CDR3 DNA follows: TGTGCCTGGAGTAGTACAGACCTGCTTTGGGGCTACACCTTC. Encoded protein: CAWSSTDLLWGYTF.

This clone turned up a few times. This chain uses TRBV5-6 with TRBJ1-1; D unresolved. The CDR3 runs to 14 residues. V was clipped by 0 bases and J by 0 bases, with 6 bases between them. Germline lookup yields CDR1 SGHDT and CDR2 YYEEEE. CDR3 sequence (DNA): TGTGCCAGCAGCTTGGACGTTCTGAACACTGAAGCTTTCTTT. Translated: CASSLDVLNTEAFF.

This clone came up a few times. The V and J genes are TRBV29-1 and TRBJ1-2, with unresolved D. V lost 0 bases to trimming and J lost 4 bases, with 6 bases between them. The CDR3 loop spans 12 amino acids. CDR1 SQVTM and CDR2 ANQGSEA come from the germline V gene. For the CDR3, the DNA is TGCAGCGTTGAAGATCATGGCTATGGCTACACCTTC. Translation: CSVEDHGYGYTF.

This clone turned up a few times. V is TRBV30 and J is TRBJ1-4; D possibly corresponds to TRBD1 (5 bases). Germline lookup yields CDR1 GTSNPN and CDR2 SVGIG (reference sequence). Trimming shortened V by 3 bases and J by 14 bases, and 19 bases separated the two germline ends. This CDR3 has 13 residues. In DNA, the CDR3 is TGTGCCTGGAGAGATCCGGGACTGAGATCGCTGTTTTTT. Protein: CAWRDPGLRSLFF.

Note on this clone: The sample contains more than one DNA sequence encoding this CDR3. V is TRBV15 and J is TRBJ2-7; TRBD1 aligns across 10 bases. The germline V gene encodes CDR1 LNHNV and CDR2 YYDKDF (reference sequence). Trimming cost V 3 bases and J 2 bases; bases outside gene matches: 1. The CDR3 is 14 residues long. The CDR3 sequence is CATSRGQGTYEQYF. As DNA, the CDR3 is TGTGCCACCAGCAGGGGACAGGGGACCTACGAGCAGTACTTC. The whole variable domain, filled in from reference TRBV15 and TRBJ2-7, reads DAMVIQNPRYQVTQFGKPVTLSCSQTLNHNVMYWYQQKSSQAPKLLFHYYDKDFNNEADTPDNFQSRRPNTSFCFLDIRSPGLGDTAMYLCATSRGQGTYEQYFGPGTRLTVT.

This rearrangement joins TRBV6-5 to TRBJ1-2; 10 bases align to TRBD1. Germline trimming cut 0 bases from V and 7 bases from J; bases unmatched to any gene: 2. CDR3 length: 14 residues. CDR1 is MNHEY and CDR2 is SVGAGI in the germline V gene. Here the CDR3 reads CASSYSTGGFGYTF. The DNA for the CDR3 is TGTGCCAGCAGTTACTCGACAGGGGGCTTTGGCTACACCTTC.

This chain connects TRBV11-3 to TRBJ1-1; D is uncertain. From germline, CDR1 is SGHNT and CDR2 YENEEA. V gave up 6 bases and J gave up 0 bases, with 8 bases separating them. The CDR3 loop spans 13 amino acids. The CDR3 here is CASSLGVNTEAFF. CDR3 DNA: TGTGCCAGCAGTCTGGGCGTGAACACTGAAGCTTTCTTT.

This clone was observed a few times. The chain has TRBV5-1 and TRBJ2-5; D tentatively reads TRBD1 or TRBD2 (5 bases each). With 2 bases removed from V and 9 bases from J, the gap between germline ends came to 20 bases. This CDR3 contains 15 residues. The germline V gene encodes CDR1 SGHRS and CDR2 YFSETQ. The CDR3 loop is CASSFGAGLARPQYF. CDR3 sequence (DNA): TGCGCCAGCAGCTTTGGGGCCGGACTCGCCCGTCCCCAGTACTTC. The full variable domain, rest sourced from reference TRBV5-1 and TRBJ2-5, is KAGVTQTPRYLIKTRGQQVTLSCSPISGHRSVSWYQQTPGQGLQFLFEYFSETQRNKGNFPGRFSGRQFSNSRSEMNVSTLELGDSALYLCASSFGAGLARPQYFGPGTRLLVL.

This chain connects TRBV7-2 to TRBJ1-2, with D perhaps TRBD1 (5 bases). In germline, CDR1 is SGHTA, CDR2 FQGNSA. The CDR3 runs to 14 residues. Between the trimmed V and J ends, which lost 4 bases and 4 bases, there was a span of 13 bases. Written as DNA, the CDR3 is TGTGCCAGCAGCTCCTGGGGGAAAGCCTATGGCTACACCTTC. Protein sequence: CASSSWGKAYGYTF.

Notes on this clone: In the same sample, other DNA sequences code for this CDR3. The rearrangement uses TRBV6-5 and TRBJ2-7; TRBD1 matches 7 bases. The CDR3 extends over 14 amino acids. Trimming at V came to 2 bases and at J to 0 bases, leaving 1 base not matched to a gene. Germline CDR1 reads MNHEY; CDR2 reads SVGAGI. CDR3 residues: CASSYRGLSYEQYF. The CDR3, as DNA: TGTGCCAGCAGTTACAGGGGGCTCTCCTACGAGCAGTACTTC.

The chain carries TRBV7-2 and TRBJ2-7, with D possibly TRBD1 on 6 matching bases. The CDR3 runs 16 residues. V shed 2 bases and J shed 0 bases, with 14 bases lying between them. Germline-derived CDR1 and CDR2 are SGHTA and FQGNSA. In DNA form, the CDR3 reads TGTGCCAGCAGCTTATTGGGGACAATACCCTCCTACGAGCAGTACTTC. Its translation is CASSLLGTIPSYEQYF.

This chain uses TRBV28 with TRBJ2-7, with TRBD1 matching over 7 bases. CDR3 length: 13 residues. Germline trimming cut 4 bases from V and 3 bases from J; bases unmatched to any gene: 3. From germline, CDR1 is MDHEN and CDR2 SYDVKM. The chain's CDR3 is CASSSDRVYEQYF. DNA for the CDR3: TGTGCCAGCAGTTCTGACAGGGTCTACGAGCAGTACTTC.

This clone was observed a single time. V usage is TRBV28 and J usage is TRBJ1-2; D uncertain. V lost 3 bases and J lost 6, with 14 bases in between. Germline loops: CDR1 MDHEN, CDR2 SYDVKM. The CDR3 loop spans 14 amino acids. Here the CDR3 DNA reads TGTGCCAGCAGTTTGAGTCCTGGAGGTGATGGCTACACCTTC. Translated: CASSLSPGGDGYTF.

The chain joins TRBV7-9 to TRBJ1-2; the D gene is possibly TRBD1 (5 bases). The germline V and J ends were trimmed by 5 bases and 4 bases, with 17 bases remaining between them. CDR1 is SEHNR and CDR2 is FQNEAQ in the germline V gene (reference sequence). CDR3 length: 15 residues. DNA for the CDR3: TGTGCCAGCAGCCGACCGGTGGGGCTGATCTATGGCTACACCTTC. Translating gives CASSRPVGLIYGYTF.

The V call is TRBV7-2, the J call TRBJ2-7; D might be TRBD1 or TRBD2, each matching 5 bases. Germline CDR1 and CDR2: SGHTA and FQGNSA. The CDR3 extends over 14 amino acids. Trimming removed 2 bases at V and 6 bases at J, with 14 bases between. The CDR3 nucleotides are TGTGCCAGCAGCTTACAGAGGGCCCAGGGCGAGCAGTACTTC. It translates to CASSLQRAQGEQYF.

The chain recombines TRBV2 with TRBJ1-4; perhaps TRBD1 as D (6 bases). CDR3 size: 13 residues. The V end lost 8 bases, the J end lost 5 bases, and 12 bases lay between the germline ends. Germline CDR1 and CDR2: SNHLY and FYNNEI. CDR3 residues: CASGGQYNEKLFF. Here the CDR3 DNA reads TGTGCCAGCGGGGGGCAGTACAATGAAAAACTGTTTTTT. The variable domain in full, completed from reference TRBV2 and TRBJ1-4, reads EPEVTQTPSHQVTQMGQEVILRCVPISNHLYFYWYRQILGQKVEFLVSFYNNEISEKSEIFDDQFSVERPDGSNFTLKIRSTKLEDSAMYFCASGGQYNEKLFFGSGTQLSVL.

This clone was seen only a few times. The rearrangement uses TRBV30 and TRBJ1-4, with unresolved D. Germline CDR1 and CDR2: GTSNPN and SVGIG (reference sequence). The CDR3 contains 13 residues. V was pared by 2 bases and J by 6 bases, with 10 bases between. CDR3 sequence reads: CAWSSRMDEKLFF. Here the CDR3 DNA reads TGTGCCTGGAGTTCTCGGATGGATGAAAAACTGTTTTTT.